These 4 T cell receptor beta chains share one sample of origin, sequenced in a study of T cells in women clearing cervical HPV infection. The table came from immunoSEQ multiplex PCR; TCRdb's copy has only in-frame clones and leaves some out. The ten top clones account for approximately 8.3%, within a sample of roughly 8,300 clones. Sequencing was performed on blood buffy coat. Receptor source: a woman between 18 and 75 years old with a cervical HPV16 infection that either progressed to CIN3+ or cleared (not recorded which).

A remark on this clone: Read sequence stops 3 residues before the CDR3 end, and the germline J gene provides the missing end. The gene calls are TRBV20-1 and TRBJ2-1; possible D gene TRBD2, 7 bases. The CDR3 totals 17 residues. Looked up from germline, CDR1 is DFQATT and CDR2 is SNEGSKA (reference sequence). V was shortened by 0 bases and J by 0 bases, with 15 bases between the two germline ends. The part of the CDR3 DNA that was read is TGCAGTGCTAGAGATACGGGGGGCCCCAGCTCCTACAATGAG. This sequence encodes CSARDTGGPSSYNE. The CDR3 reads in full as CSARDTGGPSSYNEQFF.

As concerns this clone: The CDR3 goes on 3 residues after the read ends, and that part is filled in from the germline J gene. This chain joins TRBV5-1 and TRBJ2-7; 7 nucleotides align to TRBD2. V gave up 2 bases and J gave up 2 bases; unmatched junction bases: 1. Germline V gene data show CDR1 as SGHRS and CDR2 as YFSETQ. CDR3 length: 13 residues. CDR3 bases read: TGCGCCAGCAGCTTAGGGACTACCTACGAG. Translated: CASSLGTTYE. The full CDR3 protein reads CASSLGTTYEQYF.

On this clone itself: The read ends 3 residues early relative to the CDR3; the germline J gene fills the gap. Other DNA sequences in the sample encode the same CDR3. The V gene is TRBV19, the J gene TRBJ1-3; 7 nucleotides match TRBD1. V shed 5 bases, J shed 2 bases, and the junction held 6 bases outside the gene matches. Germline V gives CDR1 LNHDA, CDR2 SQIVND (reference sequence). The CDR3 is made up of 15 amino acids. CDR3 region: CASSYDRAAGNTIYF. Partial CDR3 DNA: TGTGCCAGTAGTTATGACAGGGCGGCTGGAAACACC.

Points on this clone: The missing CDR3 end, 3 residues past where the read stops, is filled in from the germline J gene. The chain combines TRBV7-9 with TRBJ1-2; D not certain. CDR3 size: 11 residues. CDR1 is SEHNR and CDR2 is FQNEAQ in the germline V gene (reference sequence). Incomplete CDR3 DNA: TGTGCCAGCAGCGAAAACTACGAC. It translates to CASSENYD. The CDR3 reads in full as CASSENYDYTF. Filled out from reference TRBV7-9 and TRBJ1-2, the complete variable domain reads DTGVSQNPRHKITKRGQNVTFRCDPISEHNRLYWYRQTLGQGPEFLTYFQNEAQLEKSRLLSDRFSAERPKGSFSTLEIQRTEQGDSAMYLCASSENYDYTFGSGTRLTVV.